A selection of T cell receptor beta chains follows, all from one sample in a study of naive and memory T cell subsets. TCRdb re-derived calls from the UMI-ligation and nested PCR reads in MiXCR, one entry per CDR3 protein. The sample shows 140,000 to 150,000 distinct CDR3 sequences, more than 15% of them seen only once. Source material: naive CD4+ T cells from blood. Source of these receptors: a human donor in good health. Each CDR3 is given with its conserved first and last residue. Each record gives: V gene, J gene, D gene, clone size, CDR3 protein, CDR3 DNA. D genes are given only for firm matches. Some rows mark clone size as missing; the rest say once, few, many or name a class of expanded clone.

TRBV6-5	TRBJ1-1	TRBD1	few	CASIGQGHMNTEAFF	TGTGCCAGCATAGGACAGGGGCACATGAACACTGAAGCTTTCTTT
TRBV19	TRBJ2-7	.	.	CASSSRAREQYF	TGTGCCAGTAGCTCCAGGGCTAGAGAGCAGTACTTC
TRBV12-3/TRBV12-4	TRBJ2-5	.	.	CASSPLGGNQETQYF	TGTGCCAGCAGCCCCCTTGGGGGGAACCAAGAGACCCAGTACTTC
TRBV15	TRBJ2-5	TRBD2	.	CATQREGSIVKTQYF	TGTGCCACCCAGCGGGAGGGATCGATTGTGAAGACCCAGTACTTC
TRBV2	TRBJ2-7	TRBD1	many	CASRETGTATYEQYF	TGTGCCAGCAGGGAAACCGGGACAGCAACCTACGAGCAGTACTTC
TRBV5-1	TRBJ2-7	TRBD1	few	CASSQGQGREQYF	TGCGCCAGCAGCCAGGGACAGGGTCGCGAGCAGTACTTC
TRBV18	TRBJ1-5	.	few	CASSPVTGTNQPQHF	TGTGCCAGCTCACCCGTAACAGGGACTAATCAGCCCCAGCATTTT
TRBV12-3/TRBV12-4	TRBJ2-2	.	.	CATANANTGELFF	TGTGCCACGGCCAACGCGAACACCGGGGAGCTGTTTTTT
TRBV7-7	TRBJ2-5	TRBD2	few	CASSTGMGGGQETQYF	TGTGCCAGCAGCACCGGGATGGGCGGGGGCCAAGAGACCCAGTACTTC
TRBV10-3	TRBJ1-1	.	.	CAISEYSEAFF	TGTGCCATCAGTGAGTACAGTGAAGCTTTCTTT
TRBV10-3	TRBJ1-6	TRBD1	.	CAISESTGGANSPLHF	TGTGCCATCAGTGAGTCGACAGGGGGCGCGAATTCACCCCTCCACTTT
TRBV5-4	TRBJ2-2	TRBD2	.	CASSPPTSIRNTGELFF	TGTGCCAGCAGCCCCCCGACTAGCATTAGGAACACCGGGGAGCTGTTTTTT
TRBV7-2	TRBJ1-1	.	.	CASSAWSKPTEAFF	TGTGCCAGCAGCGCTTGGTCGAAACCCACTGAAGCTTTCTTT
TRBV29-1	TRBJ2-3	.	few	CSARQASSTDTQYF	TGCAGCGCACGACAGGCCTCTAGCACAGATACGCAGTATTTT
TRBV12-3/TRBV12-4	TRBJ1-1	.	.	CASTPWGTEAFF	TGTGCCAGCACCCCTTGGGGCACTGAAGCTTTCTTT
TRBV4-3	TRBJ2-7	.	few	CASSQERGYEQYF	TGCGCCAGCAGCCAAGAAAGGGGCTACGAGCAGTACTTC
TRBV20-1	TRBJ2-5	TRBD2	few	CSADRPGTRALKATQYF	TGCAGCGCCGATCGCCCTGGGACTAGAGCCCTAAAAGCGACCCAGTACTTC
TRBV6-5	TRBJ1-1	.	few	CASNRGVRGTEAFF	TGTGCCAGCAACCGGGGGGTGAGGGGGACTGAAGCTTTCTTT
TRBV2	TRBJ2-1	TRBD1	.	CASGQGGNEQFF	TGTGCCTCGGGACAGGGTGGGAATGAGCAGTTCTTC
TRBV20-1	TRBJ2-2	.	.	CSAARLGRELFF	TGCAGTGCTGCCCGACTAGGTCGGGAGCTGTTTTTT
TRBV11-2	TRBJ1-3	.	few	CASSLGSSSGNTIYF	TGTGCCAGCAGCTTAGGTTCCAGCTCTGGAAACACCATATATTTT
TRBV28	TRBJ1-2	.	few	CASSSAQANYGYTF	TGTGCCAGCAGTTCGGCGCAAGCTAACTATGGCTACACCTTC
TRBV20-1	TRBJ1-4	TRBD1	.	CSARVGDRVATNEKLFF	TGCAGTGCTAGAGTGGGGGACAGGGTAGCAACTAATGAAAAACTGTTTTTT
TRBV2	TRBJ2-7	TRBD1	.	CASSDGQGGEQYF	TGTGCCAGCAGTGACGGACAGGGAGGCGAGCAGTACTTC
TRBV5-4	TRBJ2-2	TRBD2	.	CASSANLAANTGELFF	TGTGCCAGCAGTGCCAATCTAGCGGCGAACACCGGGGAGCTGTTTTTT
TRBV28	TRBJ2-7	TRBD2	few	CASSIPTSGSYEQYF	TGTGCCAGCAGTATCCCGACTAGCGGGAGTTACGAGCAGTACTTC
TRBV18	TRBJ2-7	.	few	CASSPLLANTYEQYF	TGTGCCAGCTCACCACTGCTAGCGAACACCTACGAGCAGTACTTC
TRBV5-5	TRBJ2-1	.	.	CASSLAVGEDSYNEQFF	TGTGCCAGCAGCTTGGCGGTGGGAGAGGATTCCTACAATGAGCAGTTCTTC
TRBV28	TRBJ2-7	.	few	CASSLAAQGNYEQYF	TGTGCCAGCAGTTTAGCGGCGCAGGGGAACTACGAGCAGTACTTC
TRBV5-1	TRBJ2-3	TRBD1	few	CASMNRGVSTELGDTQYF	TGCGCCAGCATGAACAGGGGGGTTAGCACAGAGTTAGGGGATACGCAGTATTTT
TRBV29-1	TRBJ1-4	TRBD1	few	CSVASGTGNEKLFF	TGCAGCGTTGCGAGCGGGACAGGGAATGAAAAACTGTTTTTT
TRBV6-5	TRBJ2-5	TRBD1	once	CASSYSRGTGPQYQETQYF	TGTGCCAGCAGTTACTCGAGGGGGACAGGGCCTCAGTACCAAGAGACCCAGTACTTC
TRBV10-3	TRBJ2-2	TRBD2	.	CAISALGVGTSVTGELFF	TGTGCCATCAGTGCCCTCGGTGTGGGGACTAGCGTCACCGGGGAGCTGTTTTTT
TRBV29-1	TRBJ1-1	TRBD1	many	CSVGRPISAYQQGKFMMTEAFF	TGCAGCGTTGGGCGTCCTATATCCGCCTACCAACAGGGGAAGTTCATGATGACTGAAGCTTTCTTT
TRBV21-1	TRBJ1-3	.	few	CASSKRPLGQGGEGNTIYF	TGTGCCAGCAGCAAGAGACCCCTGGGACAGGGCGGAGAAGGAAACACCATATATTTT
TRBV2	TRBJ2-4	.	few	CASSDVLAGNIQYF	TGTGCCAGCAGTGACGTTCTAGCCGGAAACATTCAGTACTTC
TRBV19	TRBJ1-2	TRBD1	.	CASSDTGALTYGYTF	TGTGCCAGTAGCGACACAGGGGCACTTACCTATGGCTACACCTTC
TRBV3-1	TRBJ2-7	.	.	CASSQDGGGGEQYF	TGTGCCAGCAGCCAAGACGGGGGCGGAGGGGAGCAGTACTTC
TRBV2	TRBJ2-1	TRBD1	.	CASLSQTGQGDNEQFF	TGTGCCAGCCTCTCACAGACGGGACAGGGGGATAATGAGCAGTTCTTC
TRBV27	TRBJ1-2	.	few	CASMNPRPWNRVGYGYTF	TGTGCCAGCATGAACCCTAGACCCTGGAACAGAGTGGGGTATGGCTACACCTTC
TRBV7-2	TRBJ2-7	.	few	CASSLYREPGEQYF	TGTGCCAGCAGCTTATACCGGGAGCCCGGCGAGCAGTACTTC
TRBV19	TRBJ1-5	TRBD1	.	CASSIGAGGCVQPQHF	TGTGCCAGTAGTATCGGGGCAGGGGGCTGTGTGCAGCCCCAGCATTTT
TRBV3-1	TRBJ1-3	.	.	CASSQWSVGNTIYF	TGTGCCAGCAGCCAATGGTCGGTTGGAAACACCATATATTTT
TRBV3-1	TRBJ2-7	.	few	CASSQLQGASYEQYF	TGTGCCAGCAGCCAATTACAGGGTGCATCCTACGAGCAGTACTTC
TRBV11-1	TRBJ2-3	.	.	CASSPGGPETDTQYF	TGTGCCAGCAGCCCCGGGGGGCCTGAGACAGATACGCAGTATTTT
TRBV7-2	TRBJ1-5	.	.	CARCNGGWRQPQHF	TGTGCCCGGTGTAATGGGGGATGGCGACAGCCCCAGCATTTT
TRBV2	TRBJ2-5	.	few	CASNSIPQETQYF	TGTGCCAGCAATTCAATACCCCAAGAGACCCAGTACTTC
TRBV7-9	TRBJ1-4	.	few	CASSLQREKLFF	TGTGCCAGCAGTCTACAGAGAGAAAAACTGTTTTTT